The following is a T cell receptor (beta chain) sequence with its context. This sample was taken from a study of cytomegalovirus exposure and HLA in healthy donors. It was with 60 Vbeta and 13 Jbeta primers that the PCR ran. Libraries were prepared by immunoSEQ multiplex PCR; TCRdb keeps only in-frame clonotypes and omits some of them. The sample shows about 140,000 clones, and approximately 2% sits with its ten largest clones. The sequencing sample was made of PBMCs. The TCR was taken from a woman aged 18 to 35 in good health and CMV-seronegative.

The CDR3 loop is CASSSESFQGCYEQYV. The DNA of the CDR3 is TGCGCCAGCAGCTCAGAATCCTTCCAGGGCTGCTACGAGCAGTACGTC. This chain joins TRBV5-1 and TRBJ2-7, with a possible D match to TRBD1 (5 bases). Germline V gene lookup returns CDR1 SGHRS and CDR2 YFSETQ. V was pared by 3 bases and J by 3 bases, with 19 bases between. There are 16 residues in the CDR3.